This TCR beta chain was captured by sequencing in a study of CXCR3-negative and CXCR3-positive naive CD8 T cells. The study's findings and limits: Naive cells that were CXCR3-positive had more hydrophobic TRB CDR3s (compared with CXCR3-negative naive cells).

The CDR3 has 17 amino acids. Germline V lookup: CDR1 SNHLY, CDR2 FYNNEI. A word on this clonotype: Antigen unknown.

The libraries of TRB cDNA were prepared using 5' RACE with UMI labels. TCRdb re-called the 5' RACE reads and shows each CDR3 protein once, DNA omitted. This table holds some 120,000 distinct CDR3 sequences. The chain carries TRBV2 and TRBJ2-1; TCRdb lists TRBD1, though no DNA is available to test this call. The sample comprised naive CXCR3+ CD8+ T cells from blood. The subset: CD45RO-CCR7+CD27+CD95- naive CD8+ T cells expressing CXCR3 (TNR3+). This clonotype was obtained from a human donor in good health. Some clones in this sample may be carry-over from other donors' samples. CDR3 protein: CASSDPGVMGGGNEQFF. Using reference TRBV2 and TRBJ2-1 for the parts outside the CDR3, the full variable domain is EPEVTQTPSHQVTQMGQEVILRCVPISNHLYFYWYRQILGQKVEFLVSFYNNEISEKSEIFDDQFSVERPDGSNFTLKIRSTKLEDSAMYFCASSDPGVMGGGNEQFFGPGTRLTVL.